This TCR beta chain was identified during a study of vaccination effects on CD4 cells after COVID-19. In regard to this clone: Its cognate antigen is unknown.

Following culture for approximately ten days, CD4+ T cells were isolated. As their vaccination, participants received two doses of either BNT162b2 or mRNA-1273. Nucleocapsid antibodies stayed negative before and after vaccination, showing no earlier SARS-CoV-2 infection. Researchers swapped half the medium for IL-2 medium on both days 3 and 7. Sequenced by immunoSEQ multiplex PCR; TCRdb stores in-frame clones only, minus some. Seen here are tens of thousands of clones, less than 75% observed once, and the top ten hold about 2.5%. The study, taken as a whole, reports: Clones from infection and from vaccination both contracted markedly late after vaccination. Within healthy vaccinees, only 1 of 255 vaccine-induced clones displayed cross-reactivity with common cold coronaviruses.

With 2 bases removed from V and 2 bases from J, the gap between germline ends came to 9 bases. The CDR3 has 14 amino acids. In germline, CDR1 is MDHEN, CDR2 SYDVKM. This clonotype originated in a human donor who received a COVID-19 vaccine. The chain couples TRBV28 to TRBJ1-2; D is unresolved. The sequencing here drew on CD4+ T cells from PBMCs cultured without peptide, taken after COVID-19 vaccination. CDR3 sequence: CASSLVGSNYGYTF. Here the CDR3 DNA reads TGTGCCAGCAGTTTAGTGGGCTCAAACTATGGCTACACCTTC.